One sample yielded the 4 T cell receptor beta chains listed below, sequenced in a study of radiotherapy plus CTLA-4 blockade in lung cancer. Profiled with immunoSEQ multiplex PCR; TCRdb holds only in-frame clones, not every one. The sample lists about 98,000 clones, 82% occurring once. The sample in question was peripheral blood, obtained from a patient treated with radiotherapy plus ipilimumab. The source of these receptors is a human donor with non-small cell lung cancer who had a partial response to radiotherapy plus ipilimumab.

This chain uses TRBV2 with TRBJ1-1, with no clear D. V lost 6 bases and J 3 bases, leaving 17 bases between the germline ends. CDR1 and CDR2 (germline): SNHLY, FYNNEI. This CDR3 comprises 15 residues. The CDR3 DNA reads TGTGCCAGCAGCGGGGAACTATGGTCGCACACTGAAGCTTTCTTT. It specifies CASSGELWSHTEAFF.

J is TRBJ2-2 and V is TRBV29-1; TRBD2 might be the D (5 bases). This CDR3 contains 13 residues. Germline V gene data show CDR1 as SQVTM and CDR2 as ANQGSEA. The CDR3 loop reads CNTWESGTGELFF. DNA of the CDR3: TGCAACACGTGGGAGTCGGGCACCGGGGAGCTGTTTTTT.

The genes are TRBV7-9 and TRBJ1-1, with D perhaps matching TRBD1 (6 bases). This CDR3 is built from 14 residues. Germline CDR1 SEHNR, CDR2 FQNEAQ (reference sequence). The germline V and J ends were trimmed by 5 bases and 7 bases, with 17 bases remaining between them. CDR3 protein: CASSGTGTLSEAFF. The CDR3 DNA is TGTGCCAGCAGCGGGACCGGGACACTGAGTGAAGCTTTCTTT.

The genes are TRBV28 and TRBJ1-1; the D gene is possibly TRBD1 (6 bases). This CDR3 contains 15 residues. Germline CDR1 MDHEN, CDR2 SYDVKM. V lost 6 bases to trimming and J lost 1 base, with 15 bases between them. The CDR3 nucleotides read TGTGCCAGCAGAGAATTGGGACACCAGAACACTGAAGCTTTCTTT. Its protein is CASRELGHQNTEAFF.